The source of this T cell receptor beta chain is a study of blood T cell repertoires in COVID-19. Study summary: The United States, Italy and Spain provided the acute and convalescent COVID-19 samples. Sources were T cells, B-cell-depleted T cells, or PBMCs; the material itself was cDNA or gDNA.

The germline CDR1 and CDR2 sequences are SGHVS and FQNEAQ. V lost 3 bases, J lost 0 bases, and 9 bases stayed unmatched. The CDR3 extends over 17 amino acids. Produced via immunoSEQ multiplex PCR; TCRdb's table is partial and in-frame only. Of about 86,000 clones detected, approximately 80% appear once; the ten largest clones hold 25% to 40%. The chain joins TRBV7-8 to TRBJ2-3; 7 bases match TRBD2. What was sequenced was peripheral blood. The TCR originated in a woman of 80 years or more with active or convalescent COVID-19. Here the CDR3 DNA reads TGTGCCAGCAGCTTCTATCTGGGGGGGGGTAGCACAGATACGCAGTATTTT. Protein sequence: CASSFYLGGGSTDTQYF.